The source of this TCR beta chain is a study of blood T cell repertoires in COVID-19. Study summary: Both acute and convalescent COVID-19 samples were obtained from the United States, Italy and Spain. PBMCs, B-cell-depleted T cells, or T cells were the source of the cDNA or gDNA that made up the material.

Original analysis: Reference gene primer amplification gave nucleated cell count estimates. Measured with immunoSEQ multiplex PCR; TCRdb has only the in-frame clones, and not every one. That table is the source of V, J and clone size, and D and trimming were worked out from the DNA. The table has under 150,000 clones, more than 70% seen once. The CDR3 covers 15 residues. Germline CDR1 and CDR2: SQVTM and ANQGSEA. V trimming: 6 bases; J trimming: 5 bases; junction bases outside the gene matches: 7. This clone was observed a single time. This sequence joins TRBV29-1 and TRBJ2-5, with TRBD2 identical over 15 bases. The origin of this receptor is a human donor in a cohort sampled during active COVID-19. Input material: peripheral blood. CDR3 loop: CSVRGLAGGLETQYF. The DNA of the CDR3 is TGCAGCGTCCGGGGACTAGCGGGGGGTTTGGAGACCCAGTACTTC.